This T cell receptor beta chain was observed in a study of blood T cell repertoires in COVID-19. Assay: immunoSEQ multiplex PCR; the TCRdb copy retains only in-frame clones and omits some. This sample has roughly 100,000 clones; 80% to 85% occur once, and the top ten carry roughly 2%. Per germline, CDR1 SQVTM and CDR2 ANQGSEA. The V and J ends lost 1 base and 2 bases respectively, with 14 bases between them. The CDR3 length is 15 residues. The clonotype comes from a man in his sixties or seventies with active or convalescent COVID-19. The chain recombines TRBV29-1 with TRBJ1-2; weak D call: TRBD1 (5 bases). Specimen: peripheral blood. The CDR3: CSVEGSGNSNYGYTF. Written as DNA, the CDR3 is TGCAGCGTTGAAGGCTCAGGGAACTCAAACTATGGCTACACCTTC.